One and the same sample provided the 5 T cell receptor beta chains below, sequenced in a study of cytomegalovirus exposure and HLA in healthy donors (dated by TCRdb to about 2017). The receptor library was made with the immunoSEQ multiplex PCR assay. For the multiplex PCR, a mixture combining 60 forward primers for TCR Vbeta segments and 13 reverse primers for TCR Jbeta segments was used. TCRdb holds this immuneACCESS table with in-frame rearrangements only. Some clones are missing; in checked studies, unresolved V genes explain under half, and the rest has no known cause. The sample yields roughly 120,000 clones; roughly 82% were counted once. The top ten clones comprise 3.7% of the sample. The sequencing input was PBMCs. All receptors derive from a human donor in good health.

This chain joins TRBV7-8 and TRBJ2-1; D is uncertain. CDR1 and CDR2 from the germline V gene are SGHVS and FQNEAQ. Trimming left V 7 bases short and J 1 base short, with 14 bases between. This CDR3 spans 15 amino acids. In DNA form, the CDR3 reads TGTGCCAGCACCCTTTTGGGCCAATCCTACAATGAGCAGTTCTTC. It specifies CASTLLGQSYNEQFF.

This clone was seen a few times. The chain recombines TRBV4-1 with TRBJ2-7, with 7 positions matching TRBD1. J lost 1 base, V lost 1 base, and 10 bases had no gene match. In germline, CDR1 is MGHRA, CDR2 YSYEKL. The CDR3 has 17 residues. The CDR3 region is CASSQVGLGQLSYEQYF. The CDR3 nucleotides read TGCGCCAGCAGCCAAGTAGGATTGGGACAGTTATCCTACGAGCAGTACTTC.

V is TRBV10-1 and J is TRBJ2-7; D is uncertain. The germline V and J ends were trimmed by 6 bases and 0 bases, with 9 bases remaining between them. This CDR3 has 13 residues. Germline CDR1 is WNHNN and CDR2 is SYGVQD (reference sequence). This CDR3 is CASRSGPSYEQYF. The CDR3 DNA reads as TGCGCCAGCAGATCGGGTCCCTCCTACGAGCAGTACTTC.

There are a few counts of this clone. The CDR3 DNA sequence: TGCGCCAGCAGCCAAGATAGGTCCAGGGGGCGTACTGAAGCTTTCTTT. Translation: CASSQDRSRGRTEAFF. This chain connects TRBV4-1 to TRBJ1-1; 8 nucleotides agree with TRBD1. J lost 5 bases, V lost 0 bases, and 8 bases had no gene match. CDR3 length: 16 amino acids. Looked up from germline, CDR1 is MGHRA and CDR2 is YSYEKL.

This clone showed up just once. The chain joins TRBV18 to TRBJ1-1; TRBD1 might be the D (5 bases). This CDR3 spans 14 amino acids. Trimming took off 3 bases at V and 0 bases at J, with 8 bases between the two ends. Germline CDR1 and CDR2: KGHSH and LQKENI. This CDR3 is CASSPPGVNTEAFF. The CDR3 DNA reads TGTGCCAGCTCACCTCCGGGGGTGAACACTGAAGCTTTCTTT.